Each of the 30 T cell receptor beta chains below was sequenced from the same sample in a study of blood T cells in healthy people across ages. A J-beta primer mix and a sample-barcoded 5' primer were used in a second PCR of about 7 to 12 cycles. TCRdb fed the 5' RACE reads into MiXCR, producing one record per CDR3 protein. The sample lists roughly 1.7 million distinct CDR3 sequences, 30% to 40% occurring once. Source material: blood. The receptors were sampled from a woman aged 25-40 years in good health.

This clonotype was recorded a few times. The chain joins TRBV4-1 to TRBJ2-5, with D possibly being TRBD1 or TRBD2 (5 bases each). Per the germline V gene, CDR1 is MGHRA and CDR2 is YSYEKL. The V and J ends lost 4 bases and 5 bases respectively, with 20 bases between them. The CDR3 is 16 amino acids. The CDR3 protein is CASSPKMPGPGETQYF. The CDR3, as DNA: TGCGCCAGCAGCCCCAAGATGCCAGGGCCGGGGGAGACCCAGTACTTC.

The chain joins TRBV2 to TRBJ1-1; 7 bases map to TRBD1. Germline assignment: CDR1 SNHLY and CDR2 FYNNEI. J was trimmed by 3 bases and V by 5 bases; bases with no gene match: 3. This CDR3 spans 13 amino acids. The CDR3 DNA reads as TGTGCCAGCAGTAAAGACAGGGACACTGAAGCTTTCTTT. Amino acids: CASSKDRDTEAFF.

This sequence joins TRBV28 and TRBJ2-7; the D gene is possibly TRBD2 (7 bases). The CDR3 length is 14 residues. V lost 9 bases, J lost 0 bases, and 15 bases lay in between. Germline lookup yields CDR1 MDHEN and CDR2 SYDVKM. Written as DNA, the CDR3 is TGTGCCAGTATCGGGGGGCCGGGCTCCTACGAGCAGTACTTC. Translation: CASIGGPGSYEQYF.

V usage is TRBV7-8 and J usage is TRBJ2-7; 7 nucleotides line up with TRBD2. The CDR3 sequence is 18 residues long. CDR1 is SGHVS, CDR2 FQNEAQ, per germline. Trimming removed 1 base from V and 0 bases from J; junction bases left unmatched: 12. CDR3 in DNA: TGTGCCAGCAGCTTAGGCCACCCGGGGGGTTTCAGCTCCTACGAGCAGTACTTC. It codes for CASSLGHPGGFSSYEQYF.

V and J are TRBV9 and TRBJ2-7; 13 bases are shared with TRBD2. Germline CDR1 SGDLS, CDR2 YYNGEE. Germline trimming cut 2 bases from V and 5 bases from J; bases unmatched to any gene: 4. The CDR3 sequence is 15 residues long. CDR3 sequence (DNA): TGTGCCAGCAGCGTTGGGACTAGCGGGGCCCACGAGCAGTACTTC. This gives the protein CASSVGTSGAHEQYF.

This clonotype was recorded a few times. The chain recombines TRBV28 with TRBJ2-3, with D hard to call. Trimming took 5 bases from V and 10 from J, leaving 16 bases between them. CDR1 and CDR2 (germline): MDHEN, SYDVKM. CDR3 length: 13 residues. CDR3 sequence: CASSASLGMPQYF. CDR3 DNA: TGTGCCAGCAGTGCCTCCCTAGGGATGCCGCAGTATTTT.

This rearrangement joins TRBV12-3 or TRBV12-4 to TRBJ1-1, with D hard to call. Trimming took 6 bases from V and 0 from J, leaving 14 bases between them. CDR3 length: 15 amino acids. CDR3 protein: CASSYRETMNTEAFF. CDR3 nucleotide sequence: TGTGCCAGCAGCTACCGGGAAACCATGAACACTGAAGCTTTCTTT.

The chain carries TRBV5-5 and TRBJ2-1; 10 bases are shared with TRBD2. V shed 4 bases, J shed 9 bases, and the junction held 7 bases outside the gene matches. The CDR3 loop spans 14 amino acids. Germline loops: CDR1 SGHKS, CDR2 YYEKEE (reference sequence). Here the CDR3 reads CASSRSGGGSEQFF. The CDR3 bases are TGTGCCAGCAGCCGAAGCGGGGGGGGTAGTGAGCAGTTCTTC.

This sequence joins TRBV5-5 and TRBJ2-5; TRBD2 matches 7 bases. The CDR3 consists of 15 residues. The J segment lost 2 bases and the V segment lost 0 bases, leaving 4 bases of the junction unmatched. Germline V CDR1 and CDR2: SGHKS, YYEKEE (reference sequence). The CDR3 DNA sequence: TGTGCCAGCAGCTTGGGGACTAGAACGCAAGAGACCCAGTACTTC. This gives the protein CASSLGTRTQETQYF. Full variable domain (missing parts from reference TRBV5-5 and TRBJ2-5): DAGVTQSPTHLIKTRGQQVTLRCSPISGHKSVSWYQQVLGQGPQFIFQYYEKEERGRGNFPDRFSARQFPNYSSELNVNALLLGDSALYLCASSLGTRTQETQYFGPGTRLLVL.

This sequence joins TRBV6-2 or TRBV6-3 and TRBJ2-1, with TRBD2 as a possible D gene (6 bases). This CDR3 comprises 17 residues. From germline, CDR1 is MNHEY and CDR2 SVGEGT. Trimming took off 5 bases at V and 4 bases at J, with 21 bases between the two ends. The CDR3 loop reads CASSVRPWDWRYNEQFF. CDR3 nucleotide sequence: TGTGCCAGCAGTGTCCGGCCCTGGGACTGGCGGTACAATGAGCAGTTCTTC.

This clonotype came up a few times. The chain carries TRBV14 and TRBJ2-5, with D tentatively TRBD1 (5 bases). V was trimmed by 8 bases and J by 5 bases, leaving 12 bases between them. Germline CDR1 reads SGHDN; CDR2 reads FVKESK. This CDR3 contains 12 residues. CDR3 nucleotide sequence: TGTGCCAGCGCAGGGATTGTTGAGACCCAGTACTTC. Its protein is CASAGIVETQYF.

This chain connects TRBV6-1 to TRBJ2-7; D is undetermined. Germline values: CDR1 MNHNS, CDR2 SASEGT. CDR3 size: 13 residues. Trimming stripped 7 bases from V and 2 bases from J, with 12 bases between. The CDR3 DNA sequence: TGTGCCAGCACCTCCCTTGGGGCCTACGAGCAGTACTTC. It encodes CASTSLGAYEQYF.

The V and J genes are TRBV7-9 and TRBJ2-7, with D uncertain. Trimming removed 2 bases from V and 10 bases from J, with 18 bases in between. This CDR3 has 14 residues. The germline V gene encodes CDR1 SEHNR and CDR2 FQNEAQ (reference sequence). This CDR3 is CASSLNVGAAAQYF. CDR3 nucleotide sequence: TGTGCCAGCAGCTTAAACGTGGGCGCCGCCGCCCAGTACTTC.

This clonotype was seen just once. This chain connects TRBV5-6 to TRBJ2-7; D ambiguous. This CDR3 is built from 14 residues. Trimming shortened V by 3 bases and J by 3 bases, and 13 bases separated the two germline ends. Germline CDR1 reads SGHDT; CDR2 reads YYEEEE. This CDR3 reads CASSWASENYEQYF. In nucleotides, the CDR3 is TGTGCCAGCAGCTGGGCCTCTGAAAACTACGAGCAGTACTTC.

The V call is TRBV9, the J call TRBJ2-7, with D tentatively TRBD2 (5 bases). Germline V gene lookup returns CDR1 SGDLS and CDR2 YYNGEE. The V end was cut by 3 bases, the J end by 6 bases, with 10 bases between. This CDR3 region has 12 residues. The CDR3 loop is CASSGLYGEQYF. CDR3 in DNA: TGTGCCAGCAGCGGACTATACGGCGAGCAGTACTTC.

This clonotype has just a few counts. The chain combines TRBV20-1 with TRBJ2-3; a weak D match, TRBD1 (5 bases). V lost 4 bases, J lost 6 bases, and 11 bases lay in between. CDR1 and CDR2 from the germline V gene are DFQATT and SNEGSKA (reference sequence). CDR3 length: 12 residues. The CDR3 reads CSAKGPGDTQYF. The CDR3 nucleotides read TGCAGTGCTAAGGGGCCCGGGGATACGCAGTATTTT.

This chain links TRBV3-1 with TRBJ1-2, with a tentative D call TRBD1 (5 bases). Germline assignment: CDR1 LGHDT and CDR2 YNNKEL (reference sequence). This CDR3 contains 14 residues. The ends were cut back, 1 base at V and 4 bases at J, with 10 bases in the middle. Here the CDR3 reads CASSQGQRVYGYTF. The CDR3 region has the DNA TGTGCCAGCAGCCAAGGACAGAGGGTCTATGGCTACACCTTC. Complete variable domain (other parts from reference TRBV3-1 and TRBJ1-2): DTAVSQTPKYLVTQMGNDKSIKCEQNLGHDTMYWYKQDSKKFLKIMFSYNNKELIINETVPNRFSPKSPDKAHLNLHINSLELGDSAVYFCASSQGQRVYGYTFGSGTRLTVV.

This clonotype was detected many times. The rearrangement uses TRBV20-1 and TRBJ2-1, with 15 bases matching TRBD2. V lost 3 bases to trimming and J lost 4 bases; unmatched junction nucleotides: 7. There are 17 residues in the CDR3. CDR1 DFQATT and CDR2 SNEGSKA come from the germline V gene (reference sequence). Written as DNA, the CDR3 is TGCAGTGCTAGCCCCGGACTAGCGGGAGGGCCATACAATGAGCAGTTCTTC. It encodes CSASPGLAGGPYNEQFF.

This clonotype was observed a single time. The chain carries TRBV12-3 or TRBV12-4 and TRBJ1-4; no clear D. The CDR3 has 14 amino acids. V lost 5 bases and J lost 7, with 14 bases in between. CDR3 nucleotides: TGTGCCAGCAGTACACCCGGCTTGGGTGAAAAACTGTTTTTT. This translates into CASSTPGLGEKLFF.

The CDR3 nucleotides read TGTGCCAGCAGTTTAACGTCGGTCAGGGGCAATGAGCAGTTCTTC. Its protein product is CASSLTSVRGNEQFF. The V call is TRBV12-3 or TRBV12-4, the J call TRBJ2-1; tentatively, D is TRBD1 (6 bases). There are 15 residues in the CDR3. The V gene lost 2 bases and the J gene lost 6 bases, with 14 bases spanning the gap.

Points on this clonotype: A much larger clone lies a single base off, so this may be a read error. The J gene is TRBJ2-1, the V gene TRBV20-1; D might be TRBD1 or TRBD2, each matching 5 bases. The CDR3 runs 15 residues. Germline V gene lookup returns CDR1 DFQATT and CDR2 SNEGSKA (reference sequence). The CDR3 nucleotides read TGCAGTGCTAGAGTATCAGGGAGCTCCCACAATGAGCAGTTCTTC. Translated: CSARVSGSSHNEQFF.

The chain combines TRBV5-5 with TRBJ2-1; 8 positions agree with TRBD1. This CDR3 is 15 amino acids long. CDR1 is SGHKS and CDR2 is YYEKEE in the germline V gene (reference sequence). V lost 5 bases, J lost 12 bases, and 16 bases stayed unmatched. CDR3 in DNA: TGTGCCAGCAGGCCCCCGGGACAGGCCTGCATGGGGCAGTTCTTC. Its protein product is CASRPPGQACMGQFF. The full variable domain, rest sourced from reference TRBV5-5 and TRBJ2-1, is DAGVTQSPTHLIKTRGQQVTLRCSPISGHKSVSWYQQVLGQGPQFIFQYYEKEERGRGNFPDRFSARQFPNYSSELNVNALLLGDSALYLCASRPPGQACMGQFFGPGTRLTVL.

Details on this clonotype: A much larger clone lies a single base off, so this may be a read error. The CDR3 nucleotides are TGTGCCAACAGCTTATCCCCTAGCGTGGAATACAATGAGCAGTTCTTC. Residues: CANSLSPSVEYNEQFF. The chain carries TRBV11-2 and TRBJ2-1; weak D call: TRBD2 (6 bases). Germline CDR1 is SGHAT and CDR2 is FQNNGV. CDR3 length: 16 amino acids.

The CDR3 loop is CASSYSSSGAQETQYF. The CDR3, as DNA: TGTGCCAGCAGTTACAGTTCTAGCGGGGCACAAGAGACCCAGTACTTC. The chain links TRBV6-2 or TRBV6-3 to TRBJ2-5; 9 bases align to TRBD2. This CDR3 spans 16 amino acids. Germline V gives CDR1 MNHEY, CDR2 SVGEGT. V lost 2 bases and J lost 2; bases outside the gene matches: 6.

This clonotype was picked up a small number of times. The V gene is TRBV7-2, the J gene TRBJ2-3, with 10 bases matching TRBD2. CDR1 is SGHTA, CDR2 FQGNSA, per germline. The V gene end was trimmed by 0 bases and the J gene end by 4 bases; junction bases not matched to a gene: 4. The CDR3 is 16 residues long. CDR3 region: CASSLALAGAADTQYF. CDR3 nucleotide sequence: TGTGCCAGCAGCTTAGCTCTAGCGGGAGCGGCAGATACGCAGTATTTT.

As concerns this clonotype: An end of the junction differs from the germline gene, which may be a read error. The CDR3 bases are TGCAGCGTTGTGCGGGCTACAGGTACGCAGTATTTT. Its translation is CSVVRATGTQYF. This rearrangement joins TRBV29-1 to TRBJ2-3; D might be TRBD1 or TRBD2, each matching 5 bases. The CDR3 is 12 residues long. Per the germline V gene, CDR1 is SQVTM and CDR2 is ANQGSEA.

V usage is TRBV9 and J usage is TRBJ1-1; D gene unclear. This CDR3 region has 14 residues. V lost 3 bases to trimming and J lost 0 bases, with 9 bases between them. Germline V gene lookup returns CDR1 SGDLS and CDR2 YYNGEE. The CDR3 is CASSENPMNTEAFF. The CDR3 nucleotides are TGTGCCAGCAGCGAGAACCCAATGAACACTGAAGCTTTCTTT.

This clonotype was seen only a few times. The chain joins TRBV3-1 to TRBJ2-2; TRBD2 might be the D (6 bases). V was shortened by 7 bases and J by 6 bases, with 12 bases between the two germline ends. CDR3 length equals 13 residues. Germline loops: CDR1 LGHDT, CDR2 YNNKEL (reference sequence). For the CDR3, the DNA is TGTGCCAGCATCGCGGGGCCGCCCGGGGAGCTGTTTTTT. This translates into CASIAGPPGELFF.

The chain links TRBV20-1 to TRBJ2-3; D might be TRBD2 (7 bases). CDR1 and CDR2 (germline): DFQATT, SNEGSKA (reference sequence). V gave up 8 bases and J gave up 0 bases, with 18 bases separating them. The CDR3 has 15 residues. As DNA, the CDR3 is TGCAGTACTGAGAGGGGGGGCACCAGCACAGATACGCAGTATTTT. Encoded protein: CSTERGGTSTDTQYF.

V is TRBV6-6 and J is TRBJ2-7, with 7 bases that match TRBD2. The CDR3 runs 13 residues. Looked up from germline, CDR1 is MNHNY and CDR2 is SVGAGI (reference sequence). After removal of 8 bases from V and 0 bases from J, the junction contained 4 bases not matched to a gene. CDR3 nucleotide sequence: TGTGCCAGCGGGGGGGTGGCCTCCTACGAGCAGTACTTC. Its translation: CASGGVASYEQYF.